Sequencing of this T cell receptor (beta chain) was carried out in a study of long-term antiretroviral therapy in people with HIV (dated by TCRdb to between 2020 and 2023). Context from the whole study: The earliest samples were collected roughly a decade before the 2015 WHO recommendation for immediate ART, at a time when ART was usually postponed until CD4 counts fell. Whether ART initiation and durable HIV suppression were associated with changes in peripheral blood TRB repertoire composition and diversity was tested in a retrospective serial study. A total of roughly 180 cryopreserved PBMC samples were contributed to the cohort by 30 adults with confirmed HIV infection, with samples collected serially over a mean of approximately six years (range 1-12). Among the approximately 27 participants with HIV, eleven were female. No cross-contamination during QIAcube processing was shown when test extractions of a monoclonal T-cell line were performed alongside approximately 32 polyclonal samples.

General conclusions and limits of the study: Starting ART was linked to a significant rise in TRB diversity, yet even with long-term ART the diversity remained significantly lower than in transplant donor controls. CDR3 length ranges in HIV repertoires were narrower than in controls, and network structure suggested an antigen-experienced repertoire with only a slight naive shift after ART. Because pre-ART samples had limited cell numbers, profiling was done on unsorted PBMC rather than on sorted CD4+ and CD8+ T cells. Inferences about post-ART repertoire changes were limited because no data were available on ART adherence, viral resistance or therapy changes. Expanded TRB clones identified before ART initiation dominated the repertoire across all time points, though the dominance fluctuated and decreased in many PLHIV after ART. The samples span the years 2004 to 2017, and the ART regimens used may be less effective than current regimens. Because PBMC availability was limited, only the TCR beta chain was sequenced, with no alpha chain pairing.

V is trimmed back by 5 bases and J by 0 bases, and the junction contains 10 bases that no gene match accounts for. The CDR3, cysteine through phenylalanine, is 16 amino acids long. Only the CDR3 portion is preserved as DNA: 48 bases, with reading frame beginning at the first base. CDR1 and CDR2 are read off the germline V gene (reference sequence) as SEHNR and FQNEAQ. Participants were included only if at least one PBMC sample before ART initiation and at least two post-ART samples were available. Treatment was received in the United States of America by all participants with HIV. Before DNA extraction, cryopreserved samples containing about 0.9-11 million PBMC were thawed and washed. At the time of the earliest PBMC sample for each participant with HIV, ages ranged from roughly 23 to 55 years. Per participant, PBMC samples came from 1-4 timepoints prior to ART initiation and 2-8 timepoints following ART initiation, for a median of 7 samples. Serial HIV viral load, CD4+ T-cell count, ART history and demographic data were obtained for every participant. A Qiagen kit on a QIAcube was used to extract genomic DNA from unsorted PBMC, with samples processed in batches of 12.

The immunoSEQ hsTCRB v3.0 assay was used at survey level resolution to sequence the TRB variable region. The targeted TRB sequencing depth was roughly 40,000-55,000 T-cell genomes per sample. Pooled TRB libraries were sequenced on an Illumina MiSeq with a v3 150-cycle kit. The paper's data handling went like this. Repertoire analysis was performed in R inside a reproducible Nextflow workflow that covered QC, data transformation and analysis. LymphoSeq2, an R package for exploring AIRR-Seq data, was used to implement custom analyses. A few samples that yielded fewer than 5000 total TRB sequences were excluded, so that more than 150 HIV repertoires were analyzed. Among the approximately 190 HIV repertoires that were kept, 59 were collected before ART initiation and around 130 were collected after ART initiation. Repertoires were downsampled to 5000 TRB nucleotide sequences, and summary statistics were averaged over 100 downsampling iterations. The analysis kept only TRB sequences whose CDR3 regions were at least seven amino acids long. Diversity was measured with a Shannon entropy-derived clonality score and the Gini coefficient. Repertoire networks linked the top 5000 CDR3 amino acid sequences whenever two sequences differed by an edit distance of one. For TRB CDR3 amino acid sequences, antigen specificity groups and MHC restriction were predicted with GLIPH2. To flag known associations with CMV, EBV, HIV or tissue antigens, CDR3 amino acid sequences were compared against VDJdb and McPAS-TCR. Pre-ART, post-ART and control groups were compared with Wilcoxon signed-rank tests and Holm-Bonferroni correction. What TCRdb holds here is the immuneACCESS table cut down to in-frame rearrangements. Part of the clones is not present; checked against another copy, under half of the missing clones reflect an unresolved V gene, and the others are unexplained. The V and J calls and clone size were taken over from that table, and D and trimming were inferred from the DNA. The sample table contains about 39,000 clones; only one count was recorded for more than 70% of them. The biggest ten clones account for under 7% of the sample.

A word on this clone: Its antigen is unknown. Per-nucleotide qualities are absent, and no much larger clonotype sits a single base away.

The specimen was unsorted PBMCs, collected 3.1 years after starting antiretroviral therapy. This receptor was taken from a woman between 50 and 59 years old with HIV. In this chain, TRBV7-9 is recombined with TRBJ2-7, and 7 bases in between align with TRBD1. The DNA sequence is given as TGTGCCAGCAGCCCCATTTCCGGGACAGTCTCCTACGAGCAGTACTTC. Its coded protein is CASSPISGTVSYEQYF.